Sequencing of this T cell receptor beta chain was carried out in a study of blood T cells in healthy people across ages. Whole-study findings and limits: Without sorted subsets, naive and antigen-experienced compartments could not be conclusively compared. Getting older went along with TCR beta diversity per million T cells dropping roughly linearly.

The length of the CDR3 is 14 residues. V was trimmed by 0 bases and J by 1 base, leaving 10 bases between them. The germline CDR1 and CDR2 sequences are DFQATT and SNEGSKA (reference sequence). The table lists this clonotype with many counts. Its cognate antigen is unknown. A sample-barcoded 5' primer and a J-beta primer mix were used in a second PCR of about 7 to 12 cycles. Each sample provided no less than 2.5 million CDR3-containing paired-end reads. TCRdb independently ran MiXCR on the 5' RACE reads; one entry per CDR3 protein. The profile shows fewer than 2,000,000 distinct CDR3 sequences, roughly a third of them singletons.

The chain uses TRBV20-1 and TRBJ2-7; no firm D call. This TCR came from a woman aged 30 to 39 in good health. Sequenced material: blood. CDR3: CSARDLGRSYEQYF. The CDR3 DNA reads as TGCAGTGCTAGAGATTTGGGCAGATCCTACGAGCAGTACTTC.